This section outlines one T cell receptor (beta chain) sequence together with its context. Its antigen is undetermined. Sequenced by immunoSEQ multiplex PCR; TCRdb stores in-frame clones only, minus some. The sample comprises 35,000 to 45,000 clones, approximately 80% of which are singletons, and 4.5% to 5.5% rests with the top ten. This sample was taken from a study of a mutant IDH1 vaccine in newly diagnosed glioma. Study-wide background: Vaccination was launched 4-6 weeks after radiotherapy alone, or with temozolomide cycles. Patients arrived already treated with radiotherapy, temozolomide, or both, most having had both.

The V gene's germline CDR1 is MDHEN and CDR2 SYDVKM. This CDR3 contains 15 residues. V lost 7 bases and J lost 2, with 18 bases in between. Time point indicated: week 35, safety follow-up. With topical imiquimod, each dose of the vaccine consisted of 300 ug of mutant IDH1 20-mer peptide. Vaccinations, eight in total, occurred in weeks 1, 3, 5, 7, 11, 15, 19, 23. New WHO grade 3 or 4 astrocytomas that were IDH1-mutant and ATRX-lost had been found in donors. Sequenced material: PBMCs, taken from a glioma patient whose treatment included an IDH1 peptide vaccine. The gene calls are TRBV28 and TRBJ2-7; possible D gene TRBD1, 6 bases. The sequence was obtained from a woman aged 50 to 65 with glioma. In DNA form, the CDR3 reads TGTGCCAGCACTCCAGGACAGCGTCCGACCTACGAGCAGTACTTC. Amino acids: CASTPGQRPTYEQYF.